This TCR beta chain was documented in a study of human T cells and chemical hapten exposure. Time point indicated: pre-sensitization, week 0. Treatment meaning: therapeutic diphenylcyclopropenone sensitization with weekly scalp DPC. V gave up 6 bases and J gave up 7 bases, with 10 bases separating them. This CDR3 has 12 amino acids. Germline V gene sequence: CDR1 KGHSH, CDR2 LQKENI. This clonotype was seen repeatedly, ten times or more. Using its own MiXCR run on the RACE reads, TCRdb lists one record per CDR3 protein. Of approximately 50,000 distinct CDR3 sequences listed, around 10% were seen once; the top ten hold approximately 3.9%.

This sample comprised whole blood, obtained in connection with sensitization to the hapten diphenylcyclopropenone (DPC). This clonotype originated in a woman aged 35 to 49 with alopecia areata. Some clones in this sample may be carry-over from other donors' samples. The chain is built from TRBV18 and TRBJ1-5, with D maybe TRBD1 (6 bases). CDR3 loop: CASSWGGQPQHF. DNA for the CDR3: TGTGCCAGCTCGTGGGGGGGCCAGCCCCAGCATTTT.